These 10 T cell receptor beta chains were sequenced from one sample in a study of blood T cell repertoires in COVID-19. Repertoires were generated with immunoSEQ multiplex PCR, while TCRdb's copy carries only in-frame clones and drops some. This sample has 100,000 to 150,000 clones, with roughly 80% found just once. Material: peripheral blood. These TCRs come from a woman aged 80 or older with acute or convalescent COVID-19.

The rearrangement uses TRBV5-1 and TRBJ1-1; 8 bases align to TRBD1. Germline V CDR1 and CDR2: SGHRS, YFSETQ. V lost 4 bases and J lost 0; bases outside the gene matches: 8. This CDR3 is built from 16 residues. CDR3 protein: CASSIRGDRLNTEAFF. The CDR3 DNA reads as TGCGCCAGCAGCATCCGGGGGGACAGGTTGAACACTGAAGCTTTCTTT. The whole variable domain, remainder taken from reference TRBV5-1 and TRBJ1-1, is KAGVTQTPRYLIKTRGQQVTLSCSPISGHRSVSWYQQTPGQGLQFLFEYFSETQRNKGNFPGRFSGRQFSNSRSEMNVSTLELGDSALYLCASSIRGDRLNTEAFFGQGTRLTVV.

The J gene is TRBJ2-7, the V gene TRBV4-1, with 10 bases aligning to TRBD2. This CDR3 contains 17 residues. Germline V CDR1 and CDR2: MGHRA, YSYEKL. The V and J ends lost 0 bases and 4 bases, in that order; junction bases with no gene match: 9. CDR3 amino acids: CASSQEESGGAIYEQYF. As DNA, the CDR3 is TGCGCCAGCAGCCAAGAGGAAAGCGGGGGGGCGATTTACGAGCAGTACTTC.

V usage is TRBV7-2 and J usage is TRBJ2-1; 10 nucleotides align to TRBD2. Per germline, CDR1 SGHTA and CDR2 FQGNSA. The CDR3 is made up of 15 amino acids. Losses at the gene ends were 5 bases for V and 9 bases for J; bases not matched to a gene: 10. The CDR3 region has the DNA TGTGCCAGCAGCCCTGTCAGCGGGAGGGCCGGTGAGCAGTTCTTC. It yields the protein CASSPVSGRAGEQFF. The full variable domain, in which reference TRBV7-2 and TRBJ2-1 provide the parts outside the CDR3, is GAGVSQSPSNKVTEKGKDVELRCDPISGHTALYWYRQSLGQGLEFLIYFQGNSAPDKSGLPSDRFSAERTGGSVSTLTIQRTQQEDSAVYLCASSPVSGRAGEQFFGPGTRLTVL.

This clone was counted once. V and J are TRBV5-4 and TRBJ1-5; TRBD1 might be the D (5 bases). This CDR3 is 15 amino acids long. Germline-derived CDR1 and CDR2 are SGHNT and YYREEE (reference sequence). The ends were cut back, 1 base at V and 6 bases at J, with 14 bases in the middle. This chain's CDR3 is CASSLLPGIGQPQHF. CDR3 DNA sequence: TGTGCCAGCAGCTTGCTTCCAGGGATCGGTCAGCCCCAGCATTTT.

This clone was recorded a few times. The chain employs TRBV10-3 and TRBJ1-1; 11 positions agree with TRBD1. The germline V gene has CDR1 ENHRY and CDR2 SYGVKD. The CDR3 extends over 13 amino acids. Trimming at V came to 6 bases and at J to 7 bases, leaving 4 bases not matched to a gene. CDR3 protein: CAISRTGGDEAFF. CDR3 bases: TGTGCCATCAGCCGGACAGGGGGCGATGAAGCTTTCTTT.

The chain employs TRBV7-2 and TRBJ2-7; a weak D match, TRBD1 (5 bases). CDR3 size: 13 residues. Per the germline V gene, CDR1 is SGHTA and CDR2 is FQGNSA. V was trimmed by 5 bases and J by 0 bases, leaving 8 bases between them. CDR3: CASSRQPSYEQYF. The DNA of the CDR3 is TGTGCCAGCAGCAGACAGCCCTCCTACGAGCAGTACTTC. The whole variable domain, filled in from reference TRBV7-2 and TRBJ2-7, reads GAGVSQSPSNKVTEKGKDVELRCDPISGHTALYWYRQSLGQGLEFLIYFQGNSAPDKSGLPSDRFSAERTGGSVSTLTIQRTQQEDSAVYLCASSRQPSYEQYFGPGTRLTVT.

This clone was seen just once. This chain connects TRBV11-2 to TRBJ2-2; D gene ambiguous. The V end was cut by 3 bases, the J end by 2 bases, with 10 bases between. Germline CDR1 is SGHAT and CDR2 is FQNNGV. The CDR3 loop spans 15 amino acids. Here the CDR3 DNA reads TGTGCCAGCAGCTTGAATTTACTTAACACCGGGGAGCTGTTTTTT. Its protein product is CASSLNLLNTGELFF.

This rearrangement joins TRBV11-2 to TRBJ2-2, with 9 bases fitting TRBD2. V gave up 5 bases and J gave up 5 bases; unmatched junction bases: 3. The CDR3 has 14 residues. Germline V gives CDR1 SGHAT, CDR2 FQNNGV. In DNA, the CDR3 is TGTGCCAGCAGCGCGAGCGGGGGGACCGGGGAGCTGTTTTTT. Translation gives CASSASGGTGELFF.

The chain links TRBV13 to TRBJ1-5; D is uncertain. The CDR3 runs 17 residues. The germline CDR1 and CDR2 sequences are PRHDT and FYEKMQ (reference sequence). Trimming cost V 1 base and J 0 bases, with 13 bases left between them. The CDR3 spells CASSLVPGFGSNQPQHF. For the CDR3, the DNA is TGTGCCAGCAGCTTAGTCCCCGGGTTCGGTAGCAATCAGCCCCAGCATTTT.

The V and J genes are TRBV7-9 and TRBJ2-2; a possible D gene is TRBD2 (6 bases). Germline CDR1 is SEHNR and CDR2 is FQNEAQ (reference sequence). The CDR3 length is 16 residues. V lost 5 bases to trimming and J lost 0 bases, with 13 bases between them. The CDR3 DNA is TGTGCCAGCAGCCCTATAGCGGACGCGAACACCGGGGAGCTGTTTTTT. Translated: CASSPIADANTGELFF.